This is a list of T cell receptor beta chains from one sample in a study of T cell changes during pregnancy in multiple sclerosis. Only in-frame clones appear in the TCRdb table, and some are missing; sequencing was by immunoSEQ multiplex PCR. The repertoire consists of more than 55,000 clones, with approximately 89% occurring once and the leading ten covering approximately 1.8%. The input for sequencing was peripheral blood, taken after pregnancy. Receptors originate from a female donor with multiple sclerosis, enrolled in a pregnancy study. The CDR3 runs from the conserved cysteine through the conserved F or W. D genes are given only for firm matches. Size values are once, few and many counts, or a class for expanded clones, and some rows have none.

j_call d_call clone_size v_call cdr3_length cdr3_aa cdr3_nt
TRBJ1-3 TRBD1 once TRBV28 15 CASKQGGTEGNTIYF TGTGCCAGCAAGCAAGGGGGCACGGAAGGAAACACCATATATTTT
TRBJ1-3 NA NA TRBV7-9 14 CASSLATGGNTIYF TGTGCCAGCAGCTTAGCGACAGGAGGAAACACCATATATTTT
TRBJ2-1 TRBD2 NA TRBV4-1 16 CASSQGWTRRGNEQFF TGCGCCAGCAGCCAAGGCTGGACTAGAAGAGGCAATGAGCAGTTCTTC
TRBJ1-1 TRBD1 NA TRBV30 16 CAWKHLWDSMNTEAFF TGTGCCTGGAAGCATTTGTGGGACAGCATGAACACTGAAGCTTTCTTT
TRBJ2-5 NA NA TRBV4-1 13 CASSQDFEETQYF TGCGCCAGCAGCCAAGACTTCGAAGAGACCCAGTACTTC
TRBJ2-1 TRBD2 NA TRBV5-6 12 CASSWGGNEQFF TGTGCCAGCAGCTGGGGGGGGAATGAGCAGTTCTTC
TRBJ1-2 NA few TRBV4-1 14 CASSQAQGSYGYTF TGCGCCAGCAGCCAAGCTCAGGGTAGCTATGGCTACACCTTC
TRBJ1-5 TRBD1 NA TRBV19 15 CASSPGQGPNQPQHF TGTGCCAGTAGTCCGGGACAGGGTCCCAATCAGCCCCAGCATTTT
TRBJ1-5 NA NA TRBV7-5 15 CARSLAPGANQPQHF TGTGCCAGAAGCTTAGCCCCGGGAGCGAATCAGCCCCAGCATTTT
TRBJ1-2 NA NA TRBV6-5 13 CASSYGQHYGYTF TGTGCCAGCAGTTACGGACAGCACTATGGCTACACCTTC
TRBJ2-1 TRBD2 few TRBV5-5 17 CASSLEQLRGYGNEQFF TGTGCCAGCAGCTTGGAACAACTGCGGGGGTACGGCAATGAGCAGTTCTTC
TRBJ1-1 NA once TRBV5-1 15 CASSLGGGGNTEAFF TGCGCCAGCAGCTTGGGGGGCGGGGGGAACACTGAAGCTTTCTTT
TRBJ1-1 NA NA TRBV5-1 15 CASSHNRAMNTEAFF TGCGCCAGCAGCCACAACAGGGCGATGAACACTGAAGCTTTCTTT
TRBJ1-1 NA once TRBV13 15 CASSAPGGSGPEAFF TGTGCCAGCAGCGCCCCTGGGGGGAGCGGACCTGAAGCTTTCTTT
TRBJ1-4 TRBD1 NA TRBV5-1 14 CASSQGQGGEKLFF TGCGCCAGCAGTCAGGGACAGGGAGGTGAAAAACTGTTTTTT
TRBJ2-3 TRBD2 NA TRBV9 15 CASSVGLAGTDTQYF TGTGCCAGCAGCGTGGGACTAGCTGGCACAGATACGCAGTATTTT
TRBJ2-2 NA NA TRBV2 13 CASNPVNTGELFF TGTGCCAGCAATCCAGTGAACACCGGGGAGCTGTTTTTT
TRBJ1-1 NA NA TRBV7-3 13 CASSSQGDTEAFF TGTGCCAGCAGCTCCCAGGGTGACACTGAAGCTTTCTTT
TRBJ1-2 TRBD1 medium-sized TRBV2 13 CASTGTGSAGYTF TGTGCCAGCACTGGGACAGGGTCGGCTGGCTACACCTTC
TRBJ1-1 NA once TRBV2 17 CASSESLHPSRGFECIF TGTGCCAGCAGTGAATCTCTACATCCGTCTCGGGGTTTCGAGTGTATCTTT
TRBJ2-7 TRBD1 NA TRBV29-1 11 CSADRGGEQYF TGCAGCGCCGACAGGGGCGGCGAGCAGTACTTC
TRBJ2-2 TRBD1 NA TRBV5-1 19 CASSPAPYGQGANTGELFF TGCGCCAGCAGCCCCGCCCCCTACGGACAGGGCGCTAACACCGGGGAGCTGTTTTTT
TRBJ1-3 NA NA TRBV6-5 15 CASSYSAGAGNTIYF TGTGCCAGCAGTTACTCGGCCGGAGCTGGGAACACCATATATTTT
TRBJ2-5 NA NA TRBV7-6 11 CASGLGPTQYF TGTGCCAGCGGGTTGGGGCCGACCCAGTACTTC
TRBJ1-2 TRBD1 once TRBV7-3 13 CARSPTGNYGYTF TGTGCCCGATCGCCGACAGGGAACTATGGCTACACCTTC
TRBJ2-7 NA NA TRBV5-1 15 CASSFSDVIFYEQYF TGCGCCAGCAGCTTCAGCGACGTGATATTCTACGAGCAGTACTTC
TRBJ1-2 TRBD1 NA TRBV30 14 CAWSLGGNYYGYTF TGTGCCTGGAGCTTAGGGGGCAACTACTATGGCTACACCTTC
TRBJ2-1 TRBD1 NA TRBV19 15 CASSIRDRGGNEQFF TGTGCCAGTAGTATCCGGGACAGGGGGGGCAATGAGCAGTTCTTC
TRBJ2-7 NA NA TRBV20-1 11 CSLRQIYEQYF TGCAGCTTGAGGCAGATCTACGAGCAGTACTTC
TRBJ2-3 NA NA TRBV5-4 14 CASSFWLGTDTQYF TGTGCCAGCAGCTTCTGGCTGGGCACAGATACGCAGTATTTT
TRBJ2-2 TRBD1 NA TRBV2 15 CASSDRTGGTGELFF TGTGCCAGCAGTGATCGGACAGGGGGAACCGGGGAGCTGTTTTTT
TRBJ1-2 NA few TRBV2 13 CASSDVGANGYTF TGTGCCAGCAGTGATGTTGGTGCGAACGGCTACACCTTC
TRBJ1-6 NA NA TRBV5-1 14 CASSLGQPNSPLHF TGCGCCAGCAGCTTGGGACAGCCCAATTCACCCCTCCACTTT
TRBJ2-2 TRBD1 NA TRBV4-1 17 CASSPEPGQRNTGELFF TGCGCCAGCAGCCCAGAACCGGGACAGAGAAACACCGGGGAGCTGTTTTTT
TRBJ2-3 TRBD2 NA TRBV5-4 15 CASSLVSGGIDTQYF TGTGCCAGCAGCTTGGTGTCGGGGGGGATAGATACGCAGTATTTT
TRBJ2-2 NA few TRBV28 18 CASSFFLTWGRTSGELFF TGTGCCAGCAGTTTTTTTCTTACTTGGGGGCGTACCAGCGGGGAGCTGTTTTTT
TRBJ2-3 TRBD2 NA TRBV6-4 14 CASSPSGATDTQYF TGTGCCAGCAGCCCTAGCGGGGCCACAGATACGCAGTATTTT
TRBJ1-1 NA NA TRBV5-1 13 CASSLDRDTEAFF TGCGCCAGCAGCTTGGACAGGGACACTGAAGCTTTCTTT
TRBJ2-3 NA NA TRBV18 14 CASSPAGFTDTQYF TGTGCCAGCTCACCCGCAGGCTTCACAGATACGCAGTATTTT
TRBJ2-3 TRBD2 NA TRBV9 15 CASSYSGRSTDTQYF TGTGCCAGCAGTTATAGCGGGCGAAGCACAGATACGCAGTATTTT
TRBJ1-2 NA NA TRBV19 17 CASRPWGDGRLRYGYTF TGTGCCAGTAGGCCGTGGGGGGACGGACGACTTCGGTATGGCTACACCTTC
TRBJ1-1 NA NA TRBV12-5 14 CASGLLGGKSEAFF TGTGCTAGTGGTTTATTAGGGGGTAAGTCTGAAGCTTTCTTT
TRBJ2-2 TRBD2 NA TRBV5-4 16 CASSSPQRGSTGELFF TGTGCCAGCAGCTCCCCCCAGCGGGGGTCCACCGGGGAGCTGTTTTTT
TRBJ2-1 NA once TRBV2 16 CASSERSAVSYNEQFF TGTGCCAGCAGTGAAAGGAGTGCGGTCTCCTACAATGAGCAGTTCTTC
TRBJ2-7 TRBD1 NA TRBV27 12 CASNSGGGEQYF TGTGCCAGCAATTCAGGGGGCGGGGAGCAGTACTTC
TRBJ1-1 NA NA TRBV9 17 CASSVGELKPWDTEAFF TGTGCCAGCAGCGTAGGGGAGCTTAAACCCTGGGACACTGAAGCTTTCTTT
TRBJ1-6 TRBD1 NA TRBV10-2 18 CASSAQPGQENRGSPLHF TGCGCCAGCAGTGCACAACCGGGACAGGAAAACCGAGGTTCACCCCTCCACTTT
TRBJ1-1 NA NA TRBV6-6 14 CASSFIQANTEAFF TGTGCCAGCAGTTTCATCCAGGCGAACACTGAAGCTTTCTTT
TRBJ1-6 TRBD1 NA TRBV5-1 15 CASSRERQGNSPLHF TGCGCCAGCAGCCGGGAACGACAGGGCAATTCACCCCTCCACTTT
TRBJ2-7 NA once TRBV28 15 CASSVGGTATYEQYF TGTGCCAGCAGTGTAGGGGGGACAGCGACCTACGAGCAGTACTTC
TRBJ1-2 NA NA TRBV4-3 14 CASSQETGGYGYTF TGCGCCAGCAGCCAAGAGACGGGGGGGTATGGCTACACCTTC
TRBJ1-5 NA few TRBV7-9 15 CASSGTRGSNQPQHF TGTGCCAGCAGTGGAACCCGCGGGAGCAATCAGCCCCAGCATTTT
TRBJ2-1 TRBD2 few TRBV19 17 CASSIAGGGGTGNEQFF TGTGCCAGTAGTATAGCGGGAGGGGGGGGCACGGGTAATGAGCAGTTCTTC
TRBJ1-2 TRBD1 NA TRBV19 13 CASSPRTGNGYTF TGTGCCAGTAGTCCAAGGACAGGGAACGGCTACACCTTC
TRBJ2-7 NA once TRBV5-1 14 CASSLLWGDYEQYF TGCGCCAGCAGCTTGTTATGGGGGGACTACGAGCAGTACTTC
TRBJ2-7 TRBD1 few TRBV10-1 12 CASRPQGHEQYF TGCGCCAGCAGGCCACAGGGGCACGAGCAGTACTTC
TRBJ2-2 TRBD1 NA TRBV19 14 CAIRDSKNTGELFF TGTGCCATCCGGGACAGCAAAAACACCGGGGAGCTGTTTTTT
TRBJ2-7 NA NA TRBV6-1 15 CASSEAGGASYEQYF TGTGCCAGCAGTGAAGCGGGGGGGGCCTCCTACGAGCAGTACTTC